Listed here are 26 T cell receptor beta chains from one sample, sequenced in a study of blood T cells in healthy people across ages. Through a sample-barcoded 5' primer and a J-beta primer mix, a second PCR was run for roughly 7 to 12 cycles. TCRdb re-called the 5' RACE reads through MiXCR, storing one row per CDR3 protein. The sample lists roughly 900,000 distinct CDR3 sequences, roughly 50% occurring once. The sequenced sample was blood. The source is a man aged 25-45 years in good health.

Regarding this clonotype: A read error may produce the germline difference seen at one junction end. The rearrangement links TRBV19 to TRBJ1-5, with D maybe TRBD1 (5 bases). The CDR3 runs to 14 residues. CDR1 and CDR2 from the germline V gene are LNHDA and SQIVND (reference sequence). The CDR3 spells CATRTGQGKQPQHF. CDR3 DNA sequence: TGTGCCACCAGAACTGGGCAGGGCAAGCAGCCCCAGCATTTT.

This clonotype was detected only a few times. The chain carries TRBV20-1 and TRBJ1-2, with a weak D call TRBD1 (6 bases). With 3 bases removed from V and 6 bases from J, the gap between germline ends came to 14 bases. The CDR3 loop spans 13 amino acids. The V gene's germline CDR1 is DFQATT and CDR2 SNEGSKA (reference sequence). The DNA of the CDR3 is TGCAGTGCTAGTCCCCCCCCAGGGGATGGCTACACCTTC. Protein: CSASPPPGDGYTF.

The V and J genes are TRBV29-1 and TRBJ1-6, with unresolved D. CDR1 and CDR2 from the germline V gene are SQVTM and ANQGSEA. The length of the CDR3 is 16 residues. Between the trimmed V and J ends, which lost 6 bases and 5 bases, there was a span of 20 bases. The CDR3 DNA reads as TGCAGCGTGACCACGGGGTGGGGAAGGGATAATTCACCCCTCCACTTT. This codes for CSVTTGWGRDNSPLHF.

This clonotype was observed many times. The DNA of the CDR3 is TGTGCCAGCAGCCCTCTCTTACAAGAGACCCAGTACTTC. Translated: CASSPLLQETQYF. The gene calls are TRBV7-2 and TRBJ2-5; D unresolved. Trimming cost V 5 bases and J 2 bases, with 9 bases left between them. The CDR3 contains 13 residues. Germline V gene lookup returns CDR1 SGHTA and CDR2 FQGNSA.

This clonotype was seen a handful of times. V and J are TRBV7-6 and TRBJ2-1; D is uncertain. The CDR3 sequence is 13 residues long. Trimming left V 4 bases short and J 4 bases short, with 8 bases between. The germline V gene encodes CDR1 SGHVS and CDR2 FNYEAQ. The CDR3 DNA reads as TGTGCCAGCAGCTCAGACGTGTACAATGAGCAGTTCTTC. Amino acid sequence: CASSSDVYNEQFF.

This chain uses TRBV7-8 with TRBJ2-5; no reliable D call. The tail of the sequence fits TRBJ2-7 better, so the J call may be wrong. The CDR3 has 13 residues. Germline V gene data show CDR1 as SGHVS and CDR2 as FQNEAQ. The CDR3 loop is CASSFSPLYEQYF. In DNA form, the CDR3 reads TGTGCCAGCAGCTTTTCCCCCCTCTACGAGCAGTACTTC.

This chain uses TRBV30 with TRBJ1-2; a possible D gene is TRBD1 (6 bases). Trimming cost V 8 bases and J 4 bases, with 20 bases left between them. The CDR3 totals 14 residues. The V gene's germline CDR1 is GTSNPN and CDR2 SVGIG (reference sequence). For the CDR3, the DNA is TGTGCCCACTCCCACAGGACAGATTCCTATGGCTACACCTTC. This gives the protein CAHSHRTDSYGYTF. The full variable domain, completed using reference TRBV30 and TRBJ1-2, is SQTIHQWPATLVQPVGSPLSLECTVEGTSNPNLYWYRQAAGRGLQLLFYSVGIGQISSEVPQNLSASRPQDRQFILSSKKLLLSDSGFYLCAHSHRTDSYGYTFGSGTRLTVV.

J is TRBJ1-4 and V is TRBV20-1, with 7 bases fitting TRBD1. With V trimmed by 0 bases and J by 5 bases, 6 bases remained unmatched. CDR3 length: 15 amino acids. From germline, CDR1 is DFQATT and CDR2 SNEGSKA (reference sequence). The DNA of the CDR3 is TGCAGTGCTAGAGATTGGGGACAGCAGAATGAAAAACTGTTTTTT. It encodes CSARDWGQQNEKLFF.

The chain combines TRBV5-1 with TRBJ1-1; D not certain. The CDR3 runs to 14 residues. The germline V gene has CDR1 SGHRS and CDR2 YFSETQ. Trimming cost V 3 bases and J 0 bases, with 9 bases left between them. CDR3 amino acids: CASSWETVNTEAFF. The CDR3 nucleotides read TGCGCCAGCAGCTGGGAGACCGTGAACACTGAAGCTTTCTTT.

With respect to this clonotype: This may be a read error: a much more frequent sequence differs by one nucleotide. The J gene is TRBJ2-5, the V gene TRBV18, with 9 positions matching TRBD1. Losses at the gene ends were 3 bases for V and 11 bases for J; bases not matched to a gene: 13. The length of the CDR3 is 15 residues. Germline V lookup: CDR1 KGHSH, CDR2 LQKENI. The CDR3, as DNA: TGTGCCAGCTCACCTAGGACAGGGGCGGACAATGAGCAGTACTTC. Protein: CASSPRTGADNEQYF. Supplemented by reference TRBV18 and TRBJ2-5, the full variable domain reads NAGVMQNPRHLVRRRGQEARLRCSPMKGHSHVYWYRQLPEEGLKFMVYLQKENIIDESGMPKERFSAEFPKEGPSILRIQQVVRGDSAAYFCASSPRTGADNEQYFGPGTRLLVL.

This chain uses TRBV10-3 with TRBJ1-2; 7 bases fit TRBD1. This CDR3 is built from 17 residues. Trimming took 8 bases from V and 8 from J; bases not matched to a gene: 23. Germline lookup yields CDR1 ENHRY and CDR2 SYGVKD. The CDR3: CAIGADLQTGQRRGYTF. The CDR3 DNA is TGTGCCATCGGTGCAGATCTCCAGACAGGGCAACGACGAGGCTACACCTTC.

The rearrangement links TRBV7-9 to TRBJ2-7; a weak D match, TRBD2 (5 bases). From germline, CDR1 is SEHNR and CDR2 FQNEAQ (reference sequence). V dropped 4 bases and J dropped 3 bases, with 10 bases sitting between them. The CDR3 loop spans 13 amino acids. Here the CDR3 DNA reads TGTGCCAGCAGCTCCGGGGTATTCTACGAGCAGTACTTC. It is translated as CASSSGVFYEQYF.

J is TRBJ2-7 and V is TRBV7-2, with 9 bases aligning to TRBD1. Germline trimming cut 1 base from V and 4 bases from J; bases unmatched to any gene: 11. The V gene's germline CDR1 is SGHTA and CDR2 FQGNSA. This CDR3 has 17 residues. In DNA, the CDR3 is TGTGCCAGCAGCTTAGTCGCCGGGACAGGGAATCAGTACGAGCAGTACTTC. It encodes CASSLVAGTGNQYEQYF.

The chain employs TRBV7-2 and TRBJ2-7; no clear D gene. The germline V gene has CDR1 SGHTA and CDR2 FQGNSA. The ends were cut back, 2 bases at V and 4 bases at J, with 6 bases in the middle. There are 12 residues in the CDR3. The DNA for the CDR3 is TGTGCCAGCAGCTTATGGAGATACGAGCAGTACTTC. This gives the protein CASSLWRYEQYF.

The chain links TRBV11-2 to TRBJ1-1; D possibly corresponds to TRBD1 (5 bases). This CDR3 spans 14 amino acids. Germline CDR1 is SGHAT and CDR2 is FQNNGV. With 6 bases removed from V and 3 bases from J, the gap between germline ends came to 14 bases. The CDR3 is CASSPIRGYTEAFF. CDR3 bases: TGTGCCAGCAGTCCTATAAGGGGATACACTGAAGCTTTCTTT. The whole variable domain, filled in from reference TRBV11-2 and TRBJ1-1, reads EAGVAQSPRYKIIEKRQSVAFWCNPISGHATLYWYQQILGQGPKLLIQFQNNGVVDDSQLPKDRFSAERLKGVDSTLKIQPAKLEDSAVYLCASSPIRGYTEAFFGQGTRLTVV.

This clonotype came up a few times. This chain connects TRBV15 to TRBJ1-2; D is perhaps TRBD1 (5 bases). The CDR3 extends over 17 amino acids. Per the germline V gene, CDR1 is LNHNV and CDR2 is YYDKDF (reference sequence). Deletions cut 1 base from V and 4 bases from J, with 19 bases between. The CDR3 coding sequence is TGTGCCACCAGCAGAGCTCCCGGGGCCCAGCGTCTCTATGGCTACACCTTC. This gives the protein CATSRAPGAQRLYGYTF.

J is TRBJ2-3 and V is TRBV6-5; D might be TRBD2 (6 bases). Germline CDR1 is MNHEY and CDR2 is SVGAGI. V was trimmed by 6 bases and J by 4 bases, leaving 11 bases between them. The CDR3 consists of 13 residues. CDR3 loop: CASRTGTSDTQYF. CDR3 nucleotide sequence: TGTGCCAGCAGAACCGGGACTTCAGATACGCAGTATTTT.

The chain couples TRBV7-9 to TRBJ2-3, with D maybe TRBD1 (5 bases). The CDR3 has 13 residues. Between the trimmed V and J ends, which lost 4 bases and 4 bases, there was a span of 9 bases. Germline-derived CDR1 and CDR2 are SEHNR and FQNEAQ (reference sequence). The CDR3: CASSSAGPDTQYF. As DNA, the CDR3 is TGTGCCAGCAGCTCCGCAGGGCCAGATACGCAGTATTTT.

The rearrangement joins TRBV20-1 to TRBJ2-5; tentative D call: TRBD2 (5 bases). The CDR3 runs to 12 residues. Per the germline V gene, CDR1 is DFQATT and CDR2 is SNEGSKA (reference sequence). Trimming pared 5 bases from V and 1 base from J, leaving 8 bases between. CDR3: CSAPAGQETQYF. In nucleotides, the CDR3 is TGCAGTGCTCCGGCGGGCCAAGAGACCCAGTACTTC.

V usage is TRBV6-6 and J usage is TRBJ1-2; D is unresolved. V was cut by 7 bases and J by 6 bases, with 15 bases left in between. Germline V gene sequence: CDR1 MNHNY, CDR2 SVGAGI (reference sequence). This CDR3 region has 13 residues. The CDR3 sequence: CASIFSPFHGYTF. Written as DNA, the CDR3 is TGTGCCAGCATCTTCTCCCCTTTTCATGGCTACACCTTC.

This clonotype was found many times. The chain employs TRBV6-6 and TRBJ2-7; D gene uncertain. Trimming cost V 0 bases and J 2 bases, with 5 bases left between them. CDR1 is MNHNY and CDR2 is SVGAGI in the germline V gene (reference sequence). The CDR3 covers 13 residues. The CDR3 DNA reads as TGTGCCAGCAGTTACTCCTCGACCTACGAGCAGTACTTC. The encoded protein is CASSYSSTYEQYF.

This clonotype has just a few counts. The CDR3 nucleotides are TGTGCCAGCAGTGAAATGTGGACTAGCACAGATACGCAGTATTTT. Amino acid sequence: CASSEMWTSTDTQYF. This rearrangement joins TRBV2 to TRBJ2-3, with a tentative D call TRBD2 (5 bases). This CDR3 comprises 15 residues. In germline, CDR1 is SNHLY, CDR2 FYNNEI. Trimming cost V 2 bases and J 0 bases, with 9 bases left between them.

This clonotype was found a few times. J is TRBJ2-7 and V is TRBV30; D is tentatively TRBD1 or TRBD2 (5 bases each). Trimming shortened V by 2 bases and J by 2 bases, and 10 bases separated the two germline ends. This CDR3 is 13 amino acids long. Per germline, CDR1 GTSNPN and CDR2 SVGIG (reference sequence). CDR3 amino acids: CAWSRDGTYEQYF. DNA for the CDR3: TGTGCCTGGAGTCGGGACGGGACCTACGAGCAGTACTTC.

This chain connects TRBV3-1 to TRBJ2-5; D is undetermined. The germline V gene encodes CDR1 LGHDT and CDR2 YNNKEL (reference sequence). This CDR3 comprises 15 residues. V lost 0 bases and J 1 base, leaving 9 bases between the germline ends. The CDR3 DNA sequence: TGTGCCAGCAGCCAAGATTCGGCATCCCAAGAGACCCAGTACTTC. This sequence encodes CASSQDSASQETQYF.

V is TRBV7-2 and J is TRBJ2-7; TRBD2 matches 12 bases. The CDR3 runs to 19 residues. The trim removed 0 bases at V and 0 bases at J, leaving 9 bases unmatched. The germline CDR1 and CDR2 sequences are SGHTA and FQGNSA. CDR3 amino acids: CASSLARLAGGFSSYEQYF. Here the CDR3 DNA reads TGTGCCAGCAGCTTAGCGAGGCTAGCGGGGGGGTTTAGCTCCTACGAGCAGTACTTC.

The table lists this clonotype with a few counts. CDR3 sequence (DNA): TGTGCCAGCAGTTTCAGGAGCGGGGTGGGGACCCAGTACTTC. This translates into CASSFRSGVGTQYF. The chain combines TRBV12-3 or TRBV12-4 with TRBJ2-5, with 7 bases identical to TRBD2. CDR3 length: 14 amino acids. J was trimmed by 7 bases and V by 3 bases; bases with no gene match: 8.